Below are 13 T cell receptor beta chains sequenced from a single sample in a study of blood T cell repertoires in COVID-19. Assay: immunoSEQ multiplex PCR; the TCRdb copy retains only in-frame clones and omits some. Among more than 9,500 clones listed, about nine tenths were seen once. The sequencing sample was made of peripheral blood. The receptors were gathered from a man aged 70-80 years with active COVID-19.

This clone was seen only once. This rearrangement joins TRBV19 to TRBJ2-3; 8 nucleotides match TRBD1. J was trimmed by 3 bases and V by 6 bases; bases with no gene match: 8. The germline V gene encodes CDR1 LNHDA and CDR2 SQIVND (reference sequence). The length of the CDR3 is 15 residues. CDR3 nucleotide sequence: TGTGCCAGTAGAAACATCGACAGGGGTACAGATACGCAGTATTTT. Amino acids: CASRNIDRGTDTQYF.

The chain employs TRBV10-2 and TRBJ1-4; D remains unclear. V dropped 9 bases and J dropped 3 bases, with 14 bases sitting between them. The CDR3 has 14 amino acids. CDR1 WSHSY and CDR2 SAAADI come from the germline V gene. CDR3 DNA: TGCGCCAGTGGAGACGGCTCGGCTAATGAAAAACTGTTTTTT. Translated: CASGDGSANEKLFF.

The V gene is TRBV4-1, the J gene TRBJ2-3, with D unclear. V lost 3 bases and J lost 1, with 11 bases in between. This CDR3 contains 15 residues. Germline CDR1 MGHRA, CDR2 YSYEKL. The CDR3 protein is CASSQVRAGTDTQYF. The DNA for the CDR3 is TGCGCCAGCAGCCAGGTCCGAGCCGGCACAGATACGCAGTATTTT.

Remarks on this clone: At one end the junction does not follow the germline gene, possibly because of a read error. The chain combines TRBV20-1 with TRBJ2-1, with D hard to call. This CDR3 has 11 residues. Germline assignment: CDR1 DFQATT and CDR2 SNEGSKA (reference sequence). CDR3 residues: CSAGDSNEQFF. Here the CDR3 DNA reads TGCAGTGCTGGAGACTCGAATGAGCAGTTCTTC.

The gene calls are TRBV19 and TRBJ1-2; D perhaps matches TRBD1 (5 bases). CDR1 is LNHDA, CDR2 SQIVND, per germline (reference sequence). Trimming stripped 3 bases from V and 12 bases from J, with 14 bases between. The CDR3 loop spans 12 amino acids. The CDR3 DNA reads as TGTGCCAGTAGTATGCAGGGAACGGCTAACACCTTC. Translating it yields CASSMQGTANTF.

This rearrangement joins TRBV11-2 to TRBJ2-5; TRBD1 is a possible D gene (6 bases). CDR1 is SGHAT, CDR2 FQNNGV, per germline. CDR3 length: 15 residues. Trimming removed 1 base from V and 5 bases from J, with 14 bases in between. CDR3 loop: CASSLARARGETQYF. The DNA of the CDR3 is TGTGCCAGCAGCTTAGCCAGGGCAAGGGGGGAGACCCAGTACTTC.

V gene TRBV11-3 combines with J gene TRBJ2-3; maybe TRBD1 (6 bases). Germline V gene data show CDR1 as SGHNT and CDR2 as YENEEA. The V gene lost 3 bases and the J gene lost 3 bases, with 10 bases spanning the gap. This CDR3 is built from 14 residues. CDR3 protein: CASSFVRGTDTQYF. The CDR3 region has the DNA TGTGCCAGCAGCTTTGTCAGGGGAACAGATACGCAGTATTTT. Using reference TRBV11-3 and TRBJ2-3 for the parts outside the CDR3, the full variable domain is EAGVVQSPRYKIIEKKQPVAFWCNPISGHNTLYWYLQNLGQGPELLIRYENEEAVDDSQLPKDRFSAERLKGVDSTLKIQPAELGDSAVYLCASSFVRGTDTQYFGPGTRLTVL.

The J gene is TRBJ2-7, the V gene TRBV5-5; 11 positions match TRBD2. This CDR3 has 16 amino acids. CDR1 SGHKS and CDR2 YYEKEE come from the germline V gene (reference sequence). Unmatched junction bases numbered 9, after V lost 4 bases and J lost 3 bases. CDR3 nucleotide sequence: TGTGCCAGCAGCCGTGAGACTAGCGGGAACTTCTACGAGCAGTACTTC. This sequence encodes CASSRETSGNFYEQYF.

V and J are TRBV29-1 and TRBJ2-7; 11 positions match TRBD1. With 7 bases clipped from V and 3 bases from J, the junction kept 8 bases outside the gene matches. The CDR3 is 14 residues long. Germline V lookup: CDR1 SQVTM, CDR2 ANQGSEA. CDR3 residues: CSGGTGGSIYEQYF. DNA for the CDR3: TGCAGCGGCGGGACAGGGGGAAGTATCTACGAGCAGTACTTC.

The J gene is TRBJ2-7, the V gene TRBV6-2 or TRBV6-3, with 11 nucleotides matching TRBD1. Germline V gene sequence: CDR1 MNHEY, CDR2 SVGEGT. The V segment lost 5 bases and the J segment 5 bases; nucleotides outside the gene matches: 8. This CDR3 is built from 15 residues. CDR3 in amino acids: CASSDPGQGVNEQYF. The CDR3 DNA reads as TGTGCCAGCAGTGACCCGGGACAGGGGGTGAACGAGCAGTACTTC.

By sample share, this clone is large. This chain links TRBV11-2 with TRBJ1-5, with D unclear. CDR1 is SGHAT and CDR2 is FQNNGV in the germline V gene. The CDR3 covers 16 residues. V was clipped by 4 bases and J by 7 bases, with 20 bases between them. For the CDR3, the DNA is TGTGCCAGCAGCTCCGGCCCACACCCGGGGAGCCAGCCCCAGCATTTT. This encodes CASSSGPHPGSQPQHF.

The chain has TRBV12-3 or TRBV12-4 and TRBJ2-3; D gene ambiguous. The CDR3 length is 12 residues. Trimming stripped 4 bases from V and 14 bases from J, with 16 bases between. The CDR3 sequence: CASSSPGPMWYF. The CDR3 DNA is TGTGCCAGCAGTTCGCCGGGTCCTATGTGGTATTTT.

This clone was recorded once. The genes are TRBV13 and TRBJ1-1; no clear D. This CDR3 spans 12 amino acids. Germline V lookup: CDR1 PRHDT, CDR2 FYEKMQ (reference sequence). The ends were cut back, 5 bases at V and 4 bases at J, with 8 bases in the middle. CDR3 bases: TGTGCCAGCAGCCGCGGATTCACTGAAGCTTTCTTT. This sequence encodes CASSRGFTEAFF.